These 30 T cell receptor beta chains originate from one sample sequenced in a study of T cells expressing NK-cell markers. Following a re-call of the 5' RACE reads, TCRdb has one entry per CDR3 protein and lacks DNA. Its table records a few hundred thousand distinct CDR3 sequences. The sample consisted of blood T cells: a sorted CD56 or NKG2C T cell subset, CD4+ or CD8+ T cells, or bulk PBMC T cells (not recorded which). These TCRs come from a man between 18 and 29 years old in good health.

This chain joins TRBV4-3 and TRBJ1-2; the TCRdb call, TRBD1, lacks DNA for checking. The CDR3 has 15 amino acids. Looked up from germline, CDR1 is LGHNA and CDR2 is YSLEER. This chain's CDR3 is CASSHVGQGAQGYTF.

CDR3: CASRQGDNEQFF. The V gene is TRBV6-6, the J gene TRBJ2-1; TCRdb calls TRBD1, which cannot be checked without DNA. Germline V lookup: CDR1 MNHNY, CDR2 SVGAGI (reference sequence). This CDR3 has 12 amino acids.

The chain links TRBV2 to TRBJ2-7; the TCRdb D gene call, TRBD2, has no DNA to confirm it. This CDR3 spans 15 amino acids. Germline values: CDR1 SNHLY, CDR2 FYNNEI. The CDR3 protein is CAEGSKAGGSYEQYF.

This chain joins TRBV28 and TRBJ2-1. The V gene's germline CDR1 is MDHEN and CDR2 SYDVKM. This CDR3 is built from 12 residues. The CDR3 here is CASSSYSEEQFF.

V usage is TRBV10-3 and J usage is TRBJ1-5; absent DNA, TCRdb's TRBD1 call cannot be checked. This CDR3 spans 13 amino acids. Germline lookup yields CDR1 ENHRY and CDR2 SYGVKD. The chain's CDR3 is CATTADPNQPQHF.

The chain carries TRBV12-3 or TRBV12-4 and TRBJ2-3; there is no DNA to check the TCRdb D call of TRBD2. The CDR3 length is 14 residues. CDR3 region: CASSHREGDDTQYF.

This sequence joins TRBV4-3 and TRBJ2-3. From germline, CDR1 is LGHNA and CDR2 YSLEER. There are 13 residues in the CDR3. The CDR3 spells CASSQLLTDTQYF.

V gene TRBV29-1 combines with J gene TRBJ1-4. Germline loops: CDR1 SQVTM, CDR2 ANQGSEA. The CDR3 has 11 amino acids. Here the CDR3 reads CSARSDEKLFF.

The chain combines TRBV12-3 or TRBV12-4 with TRBJ1-2; TCRdb's D call of TRBD1 is untestable without DNA. This CDR3 is built from 16 residues. CDR3 residues: CASSLTSGGRGHGYTF.

This chain uses TRBV9 with TRBJ2-5; TCRdb calls TRBD2, which cannot be checked without DNA. CDR1 is SGDLS, CDR2 YYNGEE, per germline. CDR3 length: 13 amino acids. CDR3 amino acids: CASNAGLQETQYF.

The chain links TRBV12-3 or TRBV12-4 to TRBJ1-6. This CDR3 region has 14 residues. CDR3 residues: CASSLPVPYSPLHF.

J is TRBJ2-4 and V is TRBV29-1; TCRdb lists TRBD1, though no DNA is available to test this call. Germline CDR1 reads SQVTM; CDR2 reads ANQGSEA. The CDR3 loop spans 17 amino acids. The CDR3 sequence is CSVLRSGAPLSKNIQYF.

The rearrangement uses TRBV7-2 and TRBJ2-1; TCRdb picks TRBD2, but there is no DNA to check that call. CDR1 is SGHTA and CDR2 is FQGNSA in the germline V gene. The CDR3 runs 15 residues. This CDR3 reads CASSSGTSGINEQFF.

The chain combines TRBV20-1 with TRBJ2-1. Germline lookup yields CDR1 DFQATT and CDR2 SNEGSKA (reference sequence). This CDR3 spans 14 amino acids. The CDR3 reads CSASGHLLTDEQFF.

V and J are TRBV7-3 and TRBJ2-5; TCRdb gives TRBD2 as the D gene, but with no DNA this cannot be confirmed. In germline, CDR1 is SGHTA, CDR2 FQGTGA. CDR3 length: 15 residues. CDR3 amino acids: CASSLTSGSLETQYF.

CDR3 in amino acids: CASSFSRGAPAEKLFF. The chain couples TRBV7-9 to TRBJ1-4; TCRdb designates TRBD1, a call that cannot be tested without DNA. Germline V gives CDR1 SEHNR, CDR2 FQNEAQ (reference sequence). The CDR3 length is 16 residues.

CDR3 sequence: CASSRLSLTISGELFF. The rearrangement links TRBV12-3 or TRBV12-4 to TRBJ2-2. The CDR3 length is 16 residues.

This sequence joins TRBV4-2 and TRBJ2-1; without DNA, the TCRdb call of TRBD2 cannot be checked. The CDR3 has 15 residues. Germline CDR1 and CDR2: LGHNA and YNFKEQ. CDR3 protein: CASSSLAGVPNEQFF.

The rearrangement links TRBV12-3 or TRBV12-4 to TRBJ1-2; with no DNA, the TCRdb D assignment of TRBD1 cannot be verified. The CDR3 consists of 13 residues. CDR3 residues: CATQQGGDYGYTF.

The chain has TRBV6-2 or TRBV6-3 and TRBJ1-5; TCRdb designates TRBD1, a call that cannot be tested without DNA. Germline CDR1 reads MNHEY; CDR2 reads SVGEGT. This CDR3 comprises 13 residues. The CDR3 is CASNTGLNQPQHF.

The chain couples TRBV7-8 to TRBJ1-1. The CDR3 extends over 13 amino acids. CDR1 and CDR2 (germline): SGHVS, FQNEAQ. The chain's CDR3 is CASSSLMNTEAFF.

V gene TRBV12-3 or TRBV12-4 combines with J gene TRBJ1-1. The CDR3 consists of 12 residues. The CDR3 region is CASSFGDLRAFF.

The chain links TRBV11-2 to TRBJ2-5; TCRdb indicates TRBD2, and absent DNA this call remains unverified. Germline V CDR1 and CDR2: SGHAT, FQNNGV. There are 14 residues in the CDR3. The CDR3 is CASSSGLNKETQYF.

The chain has TRBV28 and TRBJ2-2; no DNA is available, so the TRBD2 call from TCRdb remains unchecked. CDR3 length: 15 residues. Looked up from germline, CDR1 is MDHEN and CDR2 is SYDVKM. CDR3 residues: CASSLSLQNTGELFF. Filled out from reference TRBV28 and TRBJ2-2, the complete variable domain reads DVKVTQSSRYLVKRTGEKVFLECVQDMDHENMFWYRQDPGLGLRLIYFSYDVKMKEKGDIPEGYSVSREKKERFSLILESASTNQTSMYLCASSLSLQNTGELFFGEGSRLTVL.

The V and J genes are TRBV14 and TRBJ2-7; TCRdb indicates TRBD1, and absent DNA this call remains unverified. The CDR3 totals 13 residues. CDR1 SGHDN and CDR2 FVKESK come from the germline V gene. Here the CDR3 reads CASSLDPRGEQYF.

The chain links TRBV28 to TRBJ2-1; there is no DNA to check the TCRdb D call of TRBD2. CDR1 and CDR2 (germline): MDHEN, SYDVKM. The CDR3 is 15 amino acids. CDR3 sequence: CASSLIGLDYNEQFF.

The chain couples TRBV5-6 to TRBJ2-1; the D gene TCRdb calls, TRBD2, cannot be checked with no DNA. The CDR3 is 15 amino acids. CDR1 is SGHDT, CDR2 YYEEEE, per germline. The CDR3 protein is CASSPLAEPYNEQFF.

This sequence joins TRBV20-1 and TRBJ1-1; without DNA, the TCRdb call of TRBD1 cannot be checked. There are 15 residues in the CDR3. Germline V lookup: CDR1 DFQATT, CDR2 SNEGSKA (reference sequence). The CDR3 spells CSATTTMGGYTEAFF.

This sequence joins TRBV29-1 and TRBJ2-1; the D call from TCRdb, TRBD1, cannot be confirmed without DNA. CDR1 and CDR2 (germline): SQVTM, ANQGSEA. The CDR3 extends over 11 amino acids. The CDR3 sequence is CSGKSRTGLFF.

The rearrangement joins TRBV9 to TRBJ2-5; TCRdb lists TRBD2, though no DNA is available to test this call. The CDR3 extends over 14 amino acids. CDR1 is SGDLS and CDR2 is YYNGEE in the germline V gene. CDR3 sequence reads: CASSPGSGQETQYF.